This TCR beta chain emerged from a study of blood T cell repertoires in COVID-19. About the research overall: Researchers got acute and convalescent COVID-19 samples from the United States, Italy and Spain. PBMCs, B-cell-depleted T cells, or T cells were the source of the cDNA or gDNA that made up the material.

Germline CDR1 reads SGHRS; CDR2 reads YFSETQ. V was trimmed by 0 bases and J by 1 base, leaving 5 bases between them. This CDR3 comprises 13 residues. Authors' analysis steps: Reference gene primer amplification in the assay estimated nucleated cell counts. Sequencing used immunoSEQ multiplex PCR; TCRdb keeps in-frame clones, though not all of them. V and J calls and clone size are given by that table; D and trimming were obtained from the DNA. The data contain 40,000 to 45,000 clones, 69% of them singletons. The chain carries TRBV5-1 and TRBJ2-7; TRBD1 is a possible D gene (5 bases). This TCR was sampled from an elderly man with acute or convalescent COVID-19. The specimen was peripheral blood. Written as DNA, the CDR3 is TGCGCCAGCAGCTTGGACAGGTCCTACGAGCAGTACTTC. It translates to CASSLDRSYEQYF.